The entry below describes one T cell receptor (beta chain). Its target is unknown. Study-level points and caveats: Larger-cohort validation covered only one TCR beta V-J rearrangement. Tumor memory CD4+ T cell TCR gene usage was found to cluster with blood and lymph node memory CD4+ cells and with lymph node naive CD4+ cells.

TCRdb re-called the 5' RACE reads through MiXCR, storing one row per CDR3 protein. In the table there are approximately 60,000 distinct CDR3 sequences, 20% of which are singletons. The sorted Tregs were CD4+CD25+CD127-/low cells. Trimming shortened V by 3 bases and J by 0 bases, and 11 bases separated the two germline ends. The length of the CDR3 is 16 residues. Germline V gene data show CDR1 as SGHTA and CDR2 as FQGNSA. The sample consisted of tumor-infiltrating Tregs sorted from the breast tumor. This TCR came from a female donor with breast cancer. The chain uses TRBV7-2 and TRBJ2-2, with TRBD1 as a possible D gene (5 bases). CDR3 protein: CASSFGADPNTGELFF. The CDR3 DNA reads as TGTGCCAGCAGCTTTGGGGCAGACCCGAACACCGGGGAGCTGTTTTTT.